The 19 T cell receptor beta chains reported below all come from one sample, sequenced in a study of T cell changes during pregnancy in multiple sclerosis. The data were produced by immunoSEQ multiplex PCR, yet TCRdb's version contains in-frame clones alone and is incomplete. The data show 40,000 to 45,000 clones, about nine tenths seen once. Sequences were derived from CD4+ T cells from peripheral blood mononuclear cells, sampled in the third trimester of pregnancy. These TCRs come from a female donor with multiple sclerosis, enrolled in a pregnancy study.

The rearrangement joins TRBV19 to TRBJ1-1; no reliable D call. Germline CDR1 reads LNHDA; CDR2 reads SQIVND (reference sequence). The CDR3 is 14 residues long. Trimming left V 1 base short and J 3 bases short, with 9 bases between. The CDR3 DNA is TGTGCCAGTAGTATAGCGGGGTTGGACACTGAAGCTTTCTTT. Translating gives CASSIAGLDTEAFF.

This chain connects TRBV7-3 to TRBJ2-2, with a weak D call TRBD2 (6 bases). The CDR3 loop spans 18 amino acids. The V gene lost 5 bases and the J gene lost 8 bases, with 27 bases spanning the gap. CDR1 and CDR2 (germline): SGHTA, FQGTGA. The CDR3 coding sequence is TGTGCCAGCAGCCCTAATCCTTTAACCGGGACTCCGTTAGGGGAGCTGTTTTTT. Protein sequence: CASSPNPLTGTPLGELFF.

CDR3 DNA: TGCGCCAGCAGCCCCTATCAGGGTACCACCTCTGGAAACACCATATATTTT. This translates into CASSPYQGTTSGNTIYF. The chain is built from TRBV5-1 and TRBJ1-3, with D possibly being TRBD1 (5 bases). The CDR3 contains 17 residues. V was clipped by 4 bases and J by 0 bases, with 17 bases between them. Germline CDR1 reads SGHRS; CDR2 reads YFSETQ. Variable domain in full (rest from reference TRBV5-1 and TRBJ1-3): KAGVTQTPRYLIKTRGQQVTLSCSPISGHRSVSWYQQTPGQGLQFLFEYFSETQRNKGNFPGRFSGRQFSNSRSEMNVSTLELGDSALYLCASSPYQGTTSGNTIYFGEGSWLTVV.

The V call is TRBV11-3, the J call TRBJ2-1; TRBD2 might be the D (5 bases). The germline gives CDR1 SGHNT, CDR2 YENEEA. The germline V and J ends were trimmed by 1 base and 11 bases, with 21 bases remaining between them. The CDR3 covers 16 residues. CDR3 amino acids: CASSLGWGMAGEKQFF. DNA of the CDR3: TGTGCCAGCAGCTTAGGGTGGGGAATGGCTGGGGAGAAGCAGTTCTTC.

The chain carries TRBV27 and TRBJ2-7, with 7 bases identical to TRBD1. With 6 bases clipped from V and 2 bases from J, the junction kept 7 bases outside the gene matches. This CDR3 contains 14 residues. Germline CDR1 MNHEY, CDR2 SMNVEV (reference sequence). CDR3 DNA: TGTGCCAGCAGGTTCCGGGACAGTGCCTACGAGCAGTACTTC. Translated: CASRFRDSAYEQYF.

This chain connects TRBV30 to TRBJ1-1; 9 nucleotides line up with TRBD1. The CDR3 sequence is 13 residues long. With 3 bases clipped from V and 7 bases from J, the junction kept 6 bases outside the gene matches. Germline V gene sequence: CDR1 GTSNPN, CDR2 SVGIG (reference sequence). The CDR3 region is CAWSDRGSGEAFF. In DNA, the CDR3 is TGTGCCTGGAGCGACAGGGGGTCGGGTGAAGCTTTCTTT.

This rearrangement joins TRBV5-1 to TRBJ2-5; TRBD2 is a possible D gene (6 bases). CDR1 and CDR2 from the germline V gene are SGHRS and YFSETQ. This CDR3 spans 16 amino acids. V was cut by 4 bases and J by 1 base, with 17 bases left in between. The CDR3 here is CASSPGGTQVQETQYF. CDR3 nucleotides: TGCGCCAGCAGCCCTGGAGGGACGCAGGTCCAAGAGACCCAGTACTTC.

The chain employs TRBV5-4 and TRBJ2-5; 8 bases agree with TRBD2. J gave up 1 base and V 0 bases, and 5 bases lay outside the gene matches. Germline V gives CDR1 SGHNT, CDR2 YYREEE (reference sequence). CDR3 size: 16 residues. In DNA, the CDR3 is TGTGCCAGCAGCTTGGCCAGCGGGAGTGGCCAAGAGACCCAGTACTTC. Its protein is CASSLASGSGQETQYF.

The chain recombines TRBV5-1 with TRBJ2-2, with TRBD2 matching 10 bases. The CDR3 is 15 amino acids. The V segment lost 4 bases and the J segment 6 bases; nucleotides outside the gene matches: 6. The V gene's germline CDR1 is SGHRS and CDR2 YFSETQ. The CDR3 loop reads CASSQSGRASGELFF. CDR3 nucleotides: TGCGCCAGCAGCCAGAGCGGGAGGGCCTCCGGGGAGCTGTTTTTT.

The chain joins TRBV30 to TRBJ1-2, with D uncertain. This CDR3 region has 13 residues. CDR1 is GTSNPN, CDR2 SVGIG, per germline (reference sequence). The germline V and J ends were trimmed by 0 bases and 3 bases, with 8 bases remaining between them. The CDR3 sequence: CAWSVPGDYGYTF. CDR3 sequence (DNA): TGTGCCTGGAGTGTACCCGGGGACTATGGCTACACCTTC.

The chain carries TRBV6-5 and TRBJ2-7; 7 positions agree with TRBD2. Germline V gene lookup returns CDR1 MNHEY and CDR2 SVGAGI. The CDR3 covers 13 residues. After removal of 6 bases from V and 3 bases from J, the junction contained 5 bases not matched to a gene. CDR3 bases: TGTGCCAGCAGCGCGGGACTATTCTACGAGCAGTACTTC. Residues: CASSAGLFYEQYF.

The chain recombines TRBV6-4 with TRBJ2-7, with a weak D call TRBD1 (5 bases). CDR1 and CDR2 (germline): MRHNA, SNTAGT. V lost 6 bases and J 4 bases, leaving 10 bases between the germline ends. This CDR3 region has 12 residues. The CDR3 sequence is CASRLGAYEQYF. The CDR3 DNA is TGTGCCAGCAGACTTGGGGCTTACGAGCAGTACTTC.

V gene TRBV18 combines with J gene TRBJ1-1; 8 bases match TRBD1. Unmatched junction bases numbered 3, after V lost 4 bases and J lost 2 bases. CDR3 length equals 14 residues. Germline values: CDR1 KGHSH, CDR2 LQKENI. The CDR3 bases are TGTGCCAGCTCACGTGGACAGGGTAACACTGAAGCTTTCTTT. Its translation: CASSRGQGNTEAFF.

This chain uses TRBV9 with TRBJ2-3, with 7 bases matching TRBD2. The V gene's germline CDR1 is SGDLS and CDR2 YYNGEE. Trimming cost V 4 bases and J 2 bases; bases outside gene matches: 10. There are 16 residues in the CDR3. CDR3 sequence reads: CASSPQWRENTDTQYF. Here the CDR3 DNA reads TGTGCCAGCAGCCCCCAATGGCGGGAGAACACAGATACGCAGTATTTT.

J is TRBJ2-5 and V is TRBV5-1, with 10 bases fitting TRBD2. CDR1 and CDR2 from the germline V gene are SGHRS and YFSETQ. Germline trimming cut 0 bases from V and 5 bases from J; bases unmatched to any gene: 7. The CDR3 extends over 16 amino acids. The CDR3 here is CASSLVPSGSMETQYF. Written as DNA, the CDR3 is TGCGCCAGCAGCTTGGTTCCTAGCGGGAGTATGGAGACCCAGTACTTC.

This clone appeared a single time. The chain links TRBV7-9 to TRBJ2-3, with D uncertain. Between the trimmed V and J ends, which lost 1 base and 7 bases, there was a span of 9 bases. CDR1 and CDR2 (germline): SEHNR, FQNEAQ (reference sequence). The CDR3 extends over 13 amino acids. This CDR3 reads CASSLEAGYTQYF. The CDR3 DNA follows: TGTGCCAGCAGCTTAGAAGCCGGGTATACGCAGTATTTT.

The chain is built from TRBV5-1 and TRBJ2-2, with D tentatively TRBD2 (5 bases). Germline values: CDR1 SGHRS, CDR2 YFSETQ. The V end was cut by 0 bases, the J end by 6 bases, with 9 bases between. The CDR3 loop spans 14 amino acids. The CDR3 sequence is CASSLASSAGELFF. In nucleotides, the CDR3 is TGCGCCAGCAGCTTGGCGAGTAGCGCCGGGGAGCTGTTTTTT.

The chain joins TRBV19 to TRBJ2-7; 9 bases map to TRBD1. The CDR3 is 15 amino acids. Germline V CDR1 and CDR2: LNHDA, SQIVND (reference sequence). The V gene end was trimmed by 6 bases and the J gene end by 7 bases; junction bases not matched to a gene: 13. The CDR3 spells CASRDPGQGVGEQYF. CDR3 nucleotides: TGTGCCAGTAGAGACCCGGGACAGGGTGTCGGGGAGCAGTACTTC.

This chain joins TRBV28 and TRBJ2-3; 10 nucleotides agree with TRBD2. Germline-derived CDR1 and CDR2 are MDHEN and SYDVKM. V was clipped by 6 bases and J by 6 bases; unmatched bases: 6. The CDR3 length is 14 residues. The CDR3 sequence: CASRLAGGPDTQYF. CDR3 DNA sequence: TGTGCCAGCAGATTAGCGGGAGGACCGGATACGCAGTATTTT.